A single sample is the source of the 8 T cell receptor beta chains below, sequenced in a study of T cell responses to AZD1222 COVID-19 vaccine. Clones were sequenced by immunoSEQ multiplex PCR, and TCRdb holds only the in-frame ones, with some missing. The profile shows 100,000 to 150,000 clones, 90% of them singletons. The specimen was peripheral blood, collected on day 0 of AZD1222 vaccination. These TCRs come from an adult in good health.

The chain is built from TRBV5-1 and TRBJ1-2, with 9 bases lining up with TRBD1. The CDR3 is 16 amino acids. The V and J ends lost 0 bases and 6 bases, in that order; junction bases with no gene match: 9. Germline CDR1 reads SGHRS; CDR2 reads YFSETQ. As DNA, the CDR3 is TGCGCCAGCAGCTTGGAGGGACAGGGAATCGGTGATGGCTACACCTTC. Protein product: CASSLEGQGIGDGYTF.

This chain joins TRBV5-5 and TRBJ2-7; a weak D match, TRBD1 (6 bases). Per germline, CDR1 SGHKS and CDR2 YYEKEE (reference sequence). V shed 3 bases and J shed 5 bases, with 15 bases lying between them. The CDR3 totals 14 residues. CDR3 coding DNA: TGTGCCAGCAGCTCGGCCCCCAACAGGGACGAGCAGTACTTC. It encodes CASSSAPNRDEQYF.

V is TRBV29-1 and J is TRBJ1-1, with TRBD1 matching over 7 bases. Losses at the gene ends were 7 bases for V and 6 bases for J; bases not matched to a gene: 11. CDR1 and CDR2 from the germline V gene are SQVTM and ANQGSEA. The CDR3 runs to 13 residues. CDR3 protein: CSAHRGGVSEAFF. CDR3 in DNA: TGCAGCGCCCACAGGGGAGGGGTCTCTGAAGCTTTCTTT.

The rearrangement uses TRBV6-1 and TRBJ1-6; D uncertain. The CDR3 is 15 residues long. CDR1 and CDR2 (germline): MNHNS, SASEGT. The V and J ends lost 3 bases and 0 bases respectively, with 6 bases between them. CDR3 residues: CASSDSSSYNSPLHF. CDR3 bases: TGTGCCAGCAGTGATTCGAGCTCCTATAATTCACCCCTCCACTTT.

The chain combines TRBV5-1 with TRBJ2-3; D unclear. CDR3 length equals 15 residues. V was trimmed by 0 bases and J by 0 bases, leaving 8 bases between them. Germline assignment: CDR1 SGHRS and CDR2 YFSETQ. Here the CDR3 reads CASSLASASTDTQYF. DNA for the CDR3: TGCGCCAGCAGCTTGGCAAGCGCTAGCACAGATACGCAGTATTTT.

V gene TRBV7-9 combines with J gene TRBJ2-7; D remains ambiguous. Trimming removed 5 bases at V and 12 bases at J, with 14 bases between. This CDR3 comprises 11 residues. CDR1 and CDR2 (germline): SEHNR, FQNEAQ (reference sequence). The CDR3 nucleotides read TGTGCCAGCAGCGCGGCCGGAGAGGTGTACTTC. This translates into CASSAAGEVYF.

The chain couples TRBV29-1 to TRBJ1-2; D perhaps matches TRBD1 (5 bases). CDR1 is SQVTM and CDR2 is ANQGSEA in the germline V gene. The length of the CDR3 is 14 residues. The V end was cut by 0 bases, the J end by 7 bases, with 15 bases between. The CDR3 bases are TGCAGCGTTGAAGACCTCCGGGATGGGGGTGGCTACACCTTC. Its protein product is CSVEDLRDGGGYTF.

This clone occurred a few times. The genes are TRBV13 and TRBJ2-7; no definite D call. This CDR3 is built from 11 residues. The V and J ends lost 0 bases and 5 bases respectively, with 2 bases between them. Germline CDR1 and CDR2: PRHDT and FYEKMQ (reference sequence). Written as DNA, the CDR3 is TGTGCCAGCAGCTTAGGTGACGAGCAGTACTTC. This sequence encodes CASSLGDEQYF.